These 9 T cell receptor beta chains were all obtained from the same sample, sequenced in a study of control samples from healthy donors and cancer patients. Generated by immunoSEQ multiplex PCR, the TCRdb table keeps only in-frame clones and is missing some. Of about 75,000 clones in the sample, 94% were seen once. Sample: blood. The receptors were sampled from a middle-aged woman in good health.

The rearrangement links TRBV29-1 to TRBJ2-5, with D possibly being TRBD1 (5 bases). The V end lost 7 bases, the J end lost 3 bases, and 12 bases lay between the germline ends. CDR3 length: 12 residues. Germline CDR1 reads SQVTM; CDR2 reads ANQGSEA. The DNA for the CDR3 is TGCAGCGCTGCTGGCAGGGAAGAGACCCAGTACTTC. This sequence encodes CSAAGREETQYF.

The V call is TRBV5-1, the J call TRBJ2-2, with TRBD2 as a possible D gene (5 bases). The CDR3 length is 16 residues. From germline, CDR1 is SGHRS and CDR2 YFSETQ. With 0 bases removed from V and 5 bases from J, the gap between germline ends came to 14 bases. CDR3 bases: TGCGCCAGCAGCTTGGAATGGGGAGCCCCGACCGGGGAGCTGTTTTTT. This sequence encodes CASSLEWGAPTGELFF.

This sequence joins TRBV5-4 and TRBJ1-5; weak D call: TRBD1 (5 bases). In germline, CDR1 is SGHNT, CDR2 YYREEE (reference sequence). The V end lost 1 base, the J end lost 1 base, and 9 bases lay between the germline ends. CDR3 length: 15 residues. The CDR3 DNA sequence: TGTGCCAGCAGCTTGTGGGGACTCAGCAATCAGCCCCAGCATTTT. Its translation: CASSLWGLSNQPQHF.

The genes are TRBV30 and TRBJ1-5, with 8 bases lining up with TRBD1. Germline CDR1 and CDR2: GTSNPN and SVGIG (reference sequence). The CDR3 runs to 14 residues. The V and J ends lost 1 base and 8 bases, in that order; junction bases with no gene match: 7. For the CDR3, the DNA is TGTGCCTGGAGTGGGGGAGCAGGGGGCGAGCCCCAGCATTTT. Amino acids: CAWSGGAGGEPQHF.

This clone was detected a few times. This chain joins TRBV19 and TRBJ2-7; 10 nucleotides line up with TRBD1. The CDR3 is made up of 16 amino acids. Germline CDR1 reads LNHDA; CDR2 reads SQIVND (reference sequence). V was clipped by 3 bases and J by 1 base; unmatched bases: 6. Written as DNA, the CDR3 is TGTGCCAGTAGTATTCGGGGACAGGGGCCTTCCTACGAGCAGTACTTC. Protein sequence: CASSIRGQGPSYEQYF.

The CDR3 nucleotides are TGTGCCAGCAGTTTAACAGGCGGTCATGACGCTTTCTTT. Translation: CASSLTGGHDAFF. The chain couples TRBV27 to TRBJ1-1; perhaps TRBD1 as D (5 bases). This CDR3 is 13 amino acids long. Germline V gene data show CDR1 as MNHEY and CDR2 as SMNVEV (reference sequence). The V gene lost 2 bases and the J gene lost 11 bases, with 15 bases spanning the gap.

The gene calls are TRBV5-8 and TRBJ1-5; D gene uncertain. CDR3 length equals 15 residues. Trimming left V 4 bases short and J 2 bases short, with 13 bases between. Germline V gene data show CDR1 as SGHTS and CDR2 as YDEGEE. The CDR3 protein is CASSPGERGNQPQHF. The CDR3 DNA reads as TGTGCCAGCAGCCCCGGAGAGCGCGGCAATCAGCCCCAGCATTTT.

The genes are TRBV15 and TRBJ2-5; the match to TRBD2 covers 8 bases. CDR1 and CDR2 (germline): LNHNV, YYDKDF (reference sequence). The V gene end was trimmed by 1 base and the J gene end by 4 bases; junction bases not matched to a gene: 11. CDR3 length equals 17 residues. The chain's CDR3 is CATSRGSSGSRGETQYF. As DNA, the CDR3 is TGTGCCACCAGCAGAGGCTCTAGCGGGTCGCGCGGAGAGACCCAGTACTTC.

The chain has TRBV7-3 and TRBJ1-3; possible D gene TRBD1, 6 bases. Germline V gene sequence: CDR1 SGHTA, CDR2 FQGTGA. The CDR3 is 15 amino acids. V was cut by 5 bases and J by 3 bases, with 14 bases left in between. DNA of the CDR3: TGTGCCAGCAGCCCCAACGGGGGCTTTGGAAACACCATATATTTT. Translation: CASSPNGGFGNTIYF.